This T cell receptor beta chain was retrieved from a study of blood T cell repertoires in COVID-19. In the study overall: Nucleic acid was either cDNA or gDNA, and it came from T cells, B-cell-depleted T cells, or PBMCs.

How the authors handled the data: Amplifying reference gene primers gave estimates of nucleated cell counts. Here immunoSEQ multiplex PCR was the method, and the copy in TCRdb shows in-frame clones only, minus some. That table is the source of V, J and clone size, and D and trimming were worked out from the DNA. The table lists 67,000 or so clones, 70% to 85% of them singletons. The trim removed 4 bases at V and 1 base at J, leaving 3 bases unmatched. CDR3 length: 14 residues. In germline, CDR1 is KGHSH, CDR2 LQKENI. The sequence derives from a man aged 65 to 79 with acute or convalescent COVID-19. Source material: peripheral blood. The chain links TRBV18 to TRBJ2-7, with TRBD1 matching 8 bases. This chain's CDR3 is CASSQQGDSYEQYF. The DNA of the CDR3 is TGTGCCAGCTCACAACAGGGGGATTCCTACGAGCAGTACTTC.